The 22 T cell receptor beta chains below come from one sample, sequenced in a study of blood T cells in healthy people across ages. A second roughly 6 to 11 cycle PCR used barcoded and J-beta primers. MiXCR was run by TCRdb on the 5' RACE reads, yielding one entry per CDR3 protein. The sample shows some 1.5 million distinct CDR3 sequences, over 25% of them seen only once. Source material: blood. The origin of the receptors is a woman younger than 45 in good health.

The chain combines TRBV7-9 with TRBJ2-1, with 9 bases that match TRBD2. This CDR3 region has 19 residues. Germline trimming cut 1 base from V and 2 bases from J; bases unmatched to any gene: 12. Germline values: CDR1 SEHNR, CDR2 FQNEAQ (reference sequence). This CDR3 is CASSLGLIRGRETYNEQFF. The CDR3 coding sequence is TGTGCCAGCAGCTTAGGCCTGATCCGCGGGAGGGAGACCTACAATGAGCAGTTCTTC.

About this clonotype itself: At one end, the junction sequence differs from germline, possibly due to a read error. The rearrangement links TRBV19 to TRBJ2-1; D gene ambiguous. In germline, CDR1 is LNHDA, CDR2 SQIVND (reference sequence). CDR3 size: 14 residues. CDR3 sequence: CTSSIRKIRNEQFF. DNA of the CDR3: TGTACCAGTAGTATCCGGAAAATCCGGAATGAGCAGTTCTTC.

This clonotype appeared many times. V and J are TRBV7-2 and TRBJ2-5, with 9 positions matching TRBD1. This CDR3 is built from 13 residues. Looked up from germline, CDR1 is SGHTA and CDR2 is FQGNSA. The junction had 2 bases not matched to a gene; V was cut back by 5 bases and J by 4 bases. CDR3 coding DNA: TGTGCCAGCAGCCGGGGACAGGGAGAGACCCAGTACTTC. It translates to CASSRGQGETQYF.

This clonotype was observed a few times. The chain links TRBV28 to TRBJ2-7; tentatively, D is TRBD1 (6 bases). Deletions cut 2 bases from V and 9 bases from J, with 20 bases between. Germline lookup yields CDR1 MDHEN and CDR2 SYDVKM. The CDR3 sequence is 15 residues long. The CDR3, as DNA: TGTGCCAGCAGTTTAGGGACAATACTCTTTGAACGGCAGTACTTC. Translated, it gives CASSLGTILFERQYF.

The V gene is TRBV7-2, the J gene TRBJ2-3, with 9 bases aligning to TRBD1. There are 11 residues in the CDR3. V lost 3 bases to trimming and J lost 15 bases; unmatched junction nucleotides: 4. Germline V lookup: CDR1 SGHTA, CDR2 FQGNSA. DNA for the CDR3: TGTGCCAGCAGCTTCGGGACAGGGCAATATTTT. Its protein is CASSFGTGQYF.

For this clonotype: This likely traces to a read error, being one base from a far larger clone. The V call is TRBV5-5, the J call TRBJ2-6; D ambiguous. The V gene's germline CDR1 is SGHKS and CDR2 YYEKEE (reference sequence). The CDR3 length is 15 residues. The CDR3 bases are TGTGCCGGCAGCTTGCCAGCCTCTGGGGCCAACGTCCTGACTTTC. Its protein is CAGSLPASGANVLTF.

The chain carries TRBV28 and TRBJ2-2; 8 nucleotides match TRBD1. The germline V gene encodes CDR1 MDHEN and CDR2 SYDVKM. The CDR3 runs 15 residues. V trimming: 4 bases; J trimming: 4 bases; junction bases outside the gene matches: 5. CDR3 sequence: CASSSGQAGTGELFF. The CDR3 DNA sequence: TGTGCCAGCAGTTCGGGACAGGCCGGCACCGGGGAGCTGTTTTTT.

The chain joins TRBV25-1 to TRBJ2-5, with D possibly matching TRBD2 (5 bases). Trimming shortened V by 1 base and J by 5 bases, and 14 bases separated the two germline ends. The CDR3 runs 15 residues. Germline values: CDR1 MGHDK, CDR2 SYGVNS. The CDR3 spells CASSESPGERETQYF. DNA for the CDR3: TGTGCCAGCAGTGAATCGCCCGGGGAGAGGGAGACCCAGTACTTC.

The chain joins TRBV29-1 to TRBJ2-7, with TRBD1 matching 11 bases. Germline lookup yields CDR1 SQVTM and CDR2 ANQGSEA. V trimming: 6 bases; J trimming: 7 bases; junction bases outside the gene matches: 11. The CDR3 totals 14 residues. CDR3: CSVLGQGVSNEQYF. CDR3 DNA sequence: TGCAGCGTCTTGGGACAGGGGGTTTCCAATGAGCAGTACTTC.

This chain joins TRBV4-1 and TRBJ1-2, with 8 bases matching TRBD1. This CDR3 is built from 17 residues. The V gene's germline CDR1 is MGHRA and CDR2 YSYEKL. V was clipped by 4 bases and J by 2 bases; unmatched bases: 12. CDR3 amino acids: CASSRPASRGRNYGYTF. The CDR3 nucleotides are TGCGCCAGCAGCCGCCCCGCTTCCAGGGGGCGAAACTATGGCTACACCTTC.

This clonotype has a handful of counts. V gene TRBV12-3 or TRBV12-4 combines with J gene TRBJ2-2; tentative D call: TRBD1 (5 bases). The CDR3 has 16 amino acids. V lost 6 bases, J lost 2 bases, and 16 bases lay in between. The CDR3 sequence is CASRPDSGENTGELFF. CDR3 coding DNA: TGTGCCAGCAGACCCGACAGTGGGGAAAACACCGGGGAGCTGTTTTTT.

This clonotype was counted many times. The V and J genes are TRBV7-6 and TRBJ2-7, with 11 bases matching TRBD2. V trimming: 5 bases; J trimming: 3 bases; junction bases outside the gene matches: 6. Germline assignment: CDR1 SGHVS and CDR2 FNYEAQ. The CDR3 loop spans 15 amino acids. DNA of the CDR3: TGTGCCAGCAGCCCAGGGGGACTAGCGGACTACGAGCAGTACTTC. Encoded protein: CASSPGGLADYEQYF.

The genes are TRBV27 and TRBJ2-5; D is ambiguous. This CDR3 is 15 amino acids long. V was pared by 3 bases and J by 3 bases, with 14 bases between. Germline CDR1 and CDR2: MNHEY and SMNVEV (reference sequence). CDR3 loop: CASSFLRDSKETQYF. The CDR3 coding sequence is TGTGCCAGCAGTTTCCTCCGTGACTCGAAAGAGACCCAGTACTTC.

This clonotype was seen many times. The V call is TRBV20-1, the J call TRBJ2-4, with D unclear. Germline CDR1 reads DFQATT; CDR2 reads SNEGSKA (reference sequence). Trimming removed 5 bases from V and 0 bases from J, with 14 bases in between. The CDR3 contains 15 residues. CDR3 sequence reads: CSALERATAKNIQYF. The CDR3 nucleotides read TGCAGTGCTCTTGAGCGCGCTACAGCCAAAAACATTCAGTACTTC.

The chain couples TRBV7-3 to TRBJ2-1, with TRBD1 matching 8 bases. Trimming at V came to 5 bases and at J to 1 base, leaving 7 bases not matched to a gene. From germline, CDR1 is SGHTA and CDR2 FQGTGA. The CDR3 loop spans 16 amino acids. The CDR3 here is CASSLKTGVSYNEQFF. The DNA of the CDR3 is TGTGCCAGCAGCCTAAAGACAGGGGTTTCCTACAATGAGCAGTTCTTC.

Concerning this clonotype: In this CDR3 the conserved last residue, phenylalanine or tryptophan, is missing, so a read error is likely. V is TRBV28 and J is TRBJ2-5, with D possibly called TRBD1 or TRBD2 (6 bases each). This CDR3 is 15 amino acids long. Germline V lookup: CDR1 MDHEN, CDR2 SYDVKM. The ends were cut back, 3 bases at V and 3 bases at J, with 14 bases in the middle. DNA for the CDR3: TGTGCCAGCAGTTTTTTTAACGGGGGCGAAGAGACCCAGTACGTC. Its translation: CASSFFNGGEETQYV.

With respect to this clonotype: An end of the junction differs from the germline gene, which may be a read error. This chain joins TRBV11-2 and TRBJ1-1, with TRBD1 as a possible D gene (5 bases). CDR1 and CDR2 from the germline V gene are SGHAT and FQNNGV. The CDR3 consists of 13 residues. In DNA form, the CDR3 reads TGTGCCAGCCGCTTTACAGGAGGGACTGAAGCTTTCTTT. Residues: CASRFTGGTEAFF.

The chain carries TRBV29-1 and TRBJ1-5, with TRBD1 matching over 9 bases. CDR3 length: 12 amino acids. Germline trimming cut 7 bases from V and 6 bases from J; bases unmatched to any gene: 4. In germline, CDR1 is SQVTM, CDR2 ANQGSEA. The CDR3 DNA reads TGCAGCGCACAGGGGGCTGGTCAGCCCCAGCATTTT. Its translation: CSAQGAGQPQHF.

This clonotype was seen more than once but under ten times. J is TRBJ2-1 and V is TRBV27; TRBD2 matches at 15 bases. The germline V gene encodes CDR1 MNHEY and CDR2 SMNVEV (reference sequence). The CDR3 is 16 amino acids. Trimming took 5 bases from V and 7 from J; bases not matched to a gene: 6. CDR3 protein: CASSIWTSGRGNEQFF. CDR3 sequence (DNA): TGTGCCAGCAGTATTTGGACTAGCGGGAGGGGGAATGAGCAGTTCTTC.

This clonotype has just a few counts. This chain links TRBV30 with TRBJ2-7; D unresolved. Trimming removed 1 base from V and 7 bases from J, with 17 bases in between. Germline V gene sequence: CDR1 GTSNPN, CDR2 SVGIG (reference sequence). The CDR3 totals 14 residues. CDR3 sequence (DNA): TGTGCCTGGAGTGATCCGGCTAGTGGGGTTGAGCAGTACTTC. Protein sequence: CAWSDPASGVEQYF.

The rearrangement joins TRBV28 to TRBJ2-7; D might be TRBD1 or TRBD2, each matching 5 bases. V gave up 3 bases and J gave up 2 bases, with 11 bases separating them. Germline CDR1 is MDHEN and CDR2 is SYDVKM. This CDR3 is 14 amino acids long. As DNA, the CDR3 is TGTGCCAGCAGTTTGACGTGGGACCCCTACGAGCAGTACTTC. Protein product: CASSLTWDPYEQYF.

Notes on this clonotype: A read error is likely, as this CDR3 ends without the conserved phenylalanine or tryptophan. The rearrangement uses TRBV6-5 and TRBJ1-5, with D uncertain. Trimming took 0 bases from V and 9 from J, leaving 12 bases between them. Germline V gene lookup returns CDR1 MNHEY and CDR2 SVGAGI. This CDR3 is built from 14 residues. The CDR3: CASSYSEGKGPQHV. The CDR3 DNA reads TGTGCCAGCAGTTACTCGGAAGGGAAAGGGCCCCAGCATGTT.